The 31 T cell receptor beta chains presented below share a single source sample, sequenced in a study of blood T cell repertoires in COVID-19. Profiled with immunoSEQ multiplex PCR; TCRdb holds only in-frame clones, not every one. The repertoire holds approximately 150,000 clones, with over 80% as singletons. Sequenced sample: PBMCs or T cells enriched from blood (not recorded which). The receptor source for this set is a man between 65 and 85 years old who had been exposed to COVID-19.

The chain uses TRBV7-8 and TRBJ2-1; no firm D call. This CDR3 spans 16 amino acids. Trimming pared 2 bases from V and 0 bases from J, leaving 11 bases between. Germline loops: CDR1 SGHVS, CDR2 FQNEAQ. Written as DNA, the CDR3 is TGTGCCAGCAGCTTATCGGTCTGGAGCTCCTACAATGAGCAGTTCTTC. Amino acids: CASSLSVWSSYNEQFF. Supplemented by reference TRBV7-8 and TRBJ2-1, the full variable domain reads GAGVSQSPRYKVAKRGQDVALRCDPISGHVSLFWYQQALGQGPEFLTYFQNEAQLDKSGLPSDRFFAERPEGSVSTLKIQRTQQEDSAVYLCASSLSVWSSYNEQFFGPGTRLTVL.

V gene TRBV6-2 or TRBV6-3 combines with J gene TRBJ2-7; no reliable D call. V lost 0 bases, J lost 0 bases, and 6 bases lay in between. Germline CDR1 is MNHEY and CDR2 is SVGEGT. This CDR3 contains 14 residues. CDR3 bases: TGTGCCAGCAGTTACTCACGGAGCTCCTACGAGCAGTACTTC. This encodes CASSYSRSSYEQYF.

CDR3: CASSVYGVADTQYF. The CDR3 bases are TGTGCCAGCAGCGTATACGGGGTGGCAGATACGCAGTATTTT. The chain couples TRBV9 to TRBJ2-3, with D perhaps TRBD2 (5 bases). Trimming pared 1 base from V and 4 bases from J, leaving 10 bases between. From germline, CDR1 is SGDLS and CDR2 YYNGEE. This CDR3 comprises 14 residues.

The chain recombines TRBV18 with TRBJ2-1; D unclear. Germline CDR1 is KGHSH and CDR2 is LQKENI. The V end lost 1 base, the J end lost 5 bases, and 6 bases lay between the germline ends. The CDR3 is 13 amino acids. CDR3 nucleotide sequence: TGTGCCAGCTCACCACGTTCAGACAATGAGCAGTTCTTC. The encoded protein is CASSPRSDNEQFF.

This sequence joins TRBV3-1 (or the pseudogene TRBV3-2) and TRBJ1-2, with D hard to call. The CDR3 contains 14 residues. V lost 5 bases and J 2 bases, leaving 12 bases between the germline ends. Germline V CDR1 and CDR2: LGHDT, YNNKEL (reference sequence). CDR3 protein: CASSSDSQNYGYTF. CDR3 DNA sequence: TGTGCCAGCAGCTCAGACTCGCAGAACTATGGCTACACCTTC.

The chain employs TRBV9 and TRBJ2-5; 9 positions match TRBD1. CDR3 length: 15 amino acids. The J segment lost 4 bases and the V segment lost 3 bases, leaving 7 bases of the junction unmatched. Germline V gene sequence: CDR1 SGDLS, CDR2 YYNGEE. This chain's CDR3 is CASSAGQGSVETQYF. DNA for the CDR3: TGTGCCAGCAGCGCGGGACAGGGATCTGTAGAGACCCAGTACTTC.

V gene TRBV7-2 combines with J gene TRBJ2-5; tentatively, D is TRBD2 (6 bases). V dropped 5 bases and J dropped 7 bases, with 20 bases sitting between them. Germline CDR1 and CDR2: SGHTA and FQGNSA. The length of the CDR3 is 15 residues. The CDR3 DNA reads TGTGCCAGCAGCCTCACTTCGGGGGTGACGGGGACCCAGTACTTC. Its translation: CASSLTSGVTGTQYF.

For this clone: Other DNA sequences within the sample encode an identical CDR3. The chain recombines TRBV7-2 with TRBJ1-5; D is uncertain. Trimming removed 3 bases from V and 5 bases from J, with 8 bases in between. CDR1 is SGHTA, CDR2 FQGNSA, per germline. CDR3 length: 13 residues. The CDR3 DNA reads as TGTGCCAGCAGCTTGGCCCGGGATCAGCCCCAGCATTTT. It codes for CASSLARDQPQHF.

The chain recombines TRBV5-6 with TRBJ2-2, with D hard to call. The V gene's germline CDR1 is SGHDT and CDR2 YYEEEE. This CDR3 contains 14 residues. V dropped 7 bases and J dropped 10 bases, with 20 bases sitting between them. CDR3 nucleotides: TGTGCCAGCCGTCGTACGGCGGCTGACGAGGAGCTGTTTTTT. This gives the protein CASRRTAADEELFF.

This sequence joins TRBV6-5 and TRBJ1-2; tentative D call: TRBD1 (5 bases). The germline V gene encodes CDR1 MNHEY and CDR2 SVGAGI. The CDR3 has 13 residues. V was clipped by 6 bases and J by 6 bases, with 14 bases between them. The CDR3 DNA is TGTGCCAGCAGCCTAGGACATGGGGATGGCTACACCTTC. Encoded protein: CASSLGHGDGYTF.

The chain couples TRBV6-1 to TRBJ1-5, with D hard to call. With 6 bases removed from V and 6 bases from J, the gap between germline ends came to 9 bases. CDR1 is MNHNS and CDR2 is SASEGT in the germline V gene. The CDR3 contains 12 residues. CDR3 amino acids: CASRTEGQPQHF. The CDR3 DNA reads TGTGCCAGCAGAACCGAGGGTCAGCCCCAGCATTTT.

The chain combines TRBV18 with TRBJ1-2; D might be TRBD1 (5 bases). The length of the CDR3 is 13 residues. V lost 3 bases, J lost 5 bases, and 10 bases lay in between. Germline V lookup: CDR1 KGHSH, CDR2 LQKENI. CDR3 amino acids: CASSPLDRYGYTF. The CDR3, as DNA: TGTGCCAGCTCACCCCTCGACAGATATGGCTACACCTTC.

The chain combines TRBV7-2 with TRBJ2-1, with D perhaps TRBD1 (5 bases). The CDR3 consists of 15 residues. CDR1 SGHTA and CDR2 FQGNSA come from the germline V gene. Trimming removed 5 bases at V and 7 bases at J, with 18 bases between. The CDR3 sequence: CASSPGHRLRNEQFF. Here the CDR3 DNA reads TGTGCCAGCAGCCCCGGACACCGGTTACGGAATGAGCAGTTCTTC.

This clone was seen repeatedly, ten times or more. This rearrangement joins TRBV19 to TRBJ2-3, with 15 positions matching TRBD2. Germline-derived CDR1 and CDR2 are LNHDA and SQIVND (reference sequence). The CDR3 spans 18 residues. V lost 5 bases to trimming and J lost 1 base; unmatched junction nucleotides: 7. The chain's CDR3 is CASSFGLAGGRGTDTQYF. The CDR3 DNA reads TGTGCCAGTAGTTTCGGACTAGCGGGGGGGCGGGGCACAGATACGCAGTATTTT.

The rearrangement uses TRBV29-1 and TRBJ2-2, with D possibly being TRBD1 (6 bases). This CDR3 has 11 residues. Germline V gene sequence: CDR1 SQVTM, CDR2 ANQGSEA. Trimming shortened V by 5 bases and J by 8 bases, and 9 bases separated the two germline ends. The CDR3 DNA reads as TGCAGCGTTCAGGGGCTGGGGGAGCTGTTTTTT. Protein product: CSVQGLGELFF.

The CDR3 reads CASSLSFGFVTGELFF. The CDR3 region has the DNA TGTGCCAGCAGCTTGAGTTTTGGTTTCGTGACCGGGGAGCTGTTTTTT. V gene TRBV11-2 combines with J gene TRBJ2-2; D is uncertain. Per the germline V gene, CDR1 is SGHAT and CDR2 is FQNNGV. This CDR3 is built from 16 residues. V gave up 3 bases and J gave up 5 bases, with 16 bases separating them.

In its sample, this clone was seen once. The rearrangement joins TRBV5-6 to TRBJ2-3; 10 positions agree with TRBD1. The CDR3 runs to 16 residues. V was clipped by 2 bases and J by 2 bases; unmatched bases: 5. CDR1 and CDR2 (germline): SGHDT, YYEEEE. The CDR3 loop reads CASSFRGTGDTDTQYF. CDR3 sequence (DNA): TGTGCCAGCAGCTTTCGGGGGACAGGGGACACAGATACGCAGTATTTT. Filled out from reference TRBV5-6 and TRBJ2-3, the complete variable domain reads DAGVTQSPTHLIKTRGQQVTLRCSPKSGHDTVSWYQQALGQGPQFIFQYYEEEERQRGNFPDRFSGHQFPNYSSELNVNALLLGDSALYLCASSFRGTGDTDTQYFGPGTRLTVL.

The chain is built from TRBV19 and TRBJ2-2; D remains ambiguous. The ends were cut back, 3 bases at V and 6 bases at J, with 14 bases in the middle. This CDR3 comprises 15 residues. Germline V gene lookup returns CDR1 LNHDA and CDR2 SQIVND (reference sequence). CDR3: CASSMPLISAGELFF. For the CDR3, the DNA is TGTGCCAGTAGTATGCCTTTAATCAGTGCCGGGGAGCTGTTTTTT.

The CDR3 protein is CASSLGGHYGYTF. The CDR3 DNA reads TGTGCCAGCTCCTTGGGGGGGCACTATGGCTACACCTTC. V and J are TRBV6-5 and TRBJ1-2, with a weak D call TRBD1 (6 bases). Looked up from germline, CDR1 is MNHEY and CDR2 is SVGAGI. There are 13 residues in the CDR3. V dropped 8 bases and J dropped 3 bases, with 13 bases sitting between them.

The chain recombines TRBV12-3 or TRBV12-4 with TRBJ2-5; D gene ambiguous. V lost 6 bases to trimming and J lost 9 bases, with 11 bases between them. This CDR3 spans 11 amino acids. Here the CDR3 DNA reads TGTGCCAGCAGCTTTTCCCGGGCCCAGTACTTC. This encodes CASSFSRAQYF.

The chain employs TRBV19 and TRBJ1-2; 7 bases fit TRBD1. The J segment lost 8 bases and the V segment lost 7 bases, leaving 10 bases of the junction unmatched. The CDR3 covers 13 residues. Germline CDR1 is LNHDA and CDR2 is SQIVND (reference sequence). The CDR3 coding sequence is TGTGCCAGTAAAAACGGACAGGCGAAAGGCTACACCTTC. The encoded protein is CASKNGQAKGYTF.

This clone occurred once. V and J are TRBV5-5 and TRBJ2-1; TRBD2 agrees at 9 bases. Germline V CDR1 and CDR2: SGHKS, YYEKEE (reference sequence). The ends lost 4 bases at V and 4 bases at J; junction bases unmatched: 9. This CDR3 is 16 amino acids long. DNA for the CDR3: TGTGCCAGCAGCCTAGTAAGCGGGAGGCCTTACAATGAGCAGTTCTTC. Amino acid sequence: CASSLVSGRPYNEQFF.

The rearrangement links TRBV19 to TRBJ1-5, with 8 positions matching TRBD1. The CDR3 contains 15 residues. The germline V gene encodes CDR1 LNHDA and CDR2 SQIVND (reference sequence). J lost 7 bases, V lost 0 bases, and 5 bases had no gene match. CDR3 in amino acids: CASSIEGQGAQPQHF. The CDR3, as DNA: TGTGCCAGTAGTATAGAAGGCCAGGGGGCCCAGCCCCAGCATTTT.

The CDR3 sequence is CASSPGLAGGQWPRYF. CDR3 sequence (DNA): TGTGCCAGCAGCCCGGGACTAGCGGGAGGCCAATGGCCAAGGTACTTC. The rearrangement joins TRBV7-2 to TRBJ2-7; 15 nucleotides match TRBD2. With 5 bases clipped from V and 12 bases from J, the junction kept 14 bases outside the gene matches. Germline assignment: CDR1 SGHTA and CDR2 FQGNSA. The CDR3 has 16 amino acids.

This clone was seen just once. The CDR3 loop is CASSYSRNQETQYF. The CDR3 DNA reads as TGTGCCAGCAGTTACTCCAGGAACCAAGAGACCCAGTACTTC. This chain connects TRBV6-5 to TRBJ2-5; D unresolved. Germline CDR1 MNHEY, CDR2 SVGAGI. CDR3 length: 14 residues. Trimming shortened V by 0 bases and J by 0 bases, and 5 bases separated the two germline ends.

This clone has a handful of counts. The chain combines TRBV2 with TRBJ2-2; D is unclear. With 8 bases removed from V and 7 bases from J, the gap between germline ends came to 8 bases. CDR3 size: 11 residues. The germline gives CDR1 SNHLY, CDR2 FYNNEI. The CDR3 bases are TGTGCCAGCCGAGCCTACGGGGAGCTGTTTTTT. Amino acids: CASRAYGELFF. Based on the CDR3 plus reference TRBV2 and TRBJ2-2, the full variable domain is EPEVTQTPSHQVTQMGQEVILRCVPISNHLYFYWYRQILGQKVEFLVSFYNNEISEKSEIFDDQFSVERPDGSNFTLKIRSTKLEDSAMYFCASRAYGELFFGEGSRLTVL.

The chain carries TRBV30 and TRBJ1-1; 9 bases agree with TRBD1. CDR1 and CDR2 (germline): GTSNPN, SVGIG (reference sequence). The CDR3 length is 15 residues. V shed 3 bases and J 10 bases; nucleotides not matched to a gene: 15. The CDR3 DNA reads TGTGCCTGGAGCGCACACAGGGGGCAACCCCTGGGAGCTTTCTTT. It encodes CAWSAHRGQPLGAFF.

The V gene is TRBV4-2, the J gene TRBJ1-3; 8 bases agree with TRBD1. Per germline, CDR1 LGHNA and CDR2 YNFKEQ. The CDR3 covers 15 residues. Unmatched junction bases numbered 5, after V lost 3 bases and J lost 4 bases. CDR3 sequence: CASSQNRDRGNTIYF. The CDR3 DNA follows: TGTGCCAGCAGCCAGAACCGGGACAGGGGAAACACCATATATTTT.

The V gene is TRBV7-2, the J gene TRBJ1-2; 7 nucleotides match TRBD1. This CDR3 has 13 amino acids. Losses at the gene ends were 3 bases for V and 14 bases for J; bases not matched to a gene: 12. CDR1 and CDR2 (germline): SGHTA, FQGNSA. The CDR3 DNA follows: TGTGCCAGCAGCTTGGGGAGACAGGGAACTAGGACCTTC. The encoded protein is CASSLGRQGTRTF.

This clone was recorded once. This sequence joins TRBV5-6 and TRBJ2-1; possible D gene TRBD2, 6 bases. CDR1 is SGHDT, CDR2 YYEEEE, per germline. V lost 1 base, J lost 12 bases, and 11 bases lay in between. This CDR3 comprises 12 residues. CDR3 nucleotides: TGTGCCAGCAGCTTGAAGGGAGGTCGGCAGTTCTTC. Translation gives CASSLKGGRQFF.

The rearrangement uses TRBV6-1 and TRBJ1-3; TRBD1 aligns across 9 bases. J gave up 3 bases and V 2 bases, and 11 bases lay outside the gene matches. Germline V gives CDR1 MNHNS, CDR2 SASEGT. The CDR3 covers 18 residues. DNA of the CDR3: TGTGCCAGCAGTGAACGGCTACAGGGGGCAACGGTTGGAAACACCATATATTTT. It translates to CASSERLQGATVGNTIYF.